The clone carrying this TCR beta chain is medium-sized in the sample. Its matching antigen is unknown. This sample was taken from a study of T cells in localized non-small cell lung cancer. V shed 1 base and J shed 5 bases, with 8 bases lying between them. CDR1 and CDR2 (germline): MNHNS, SASEGT. The CDR3 runs 13 residues. Points from the study as a whole: Higher T cell density in the blood was associated with longer overall survival, whereas higher adjacent-lung clonality associated with shorter survival. Maximal T cell clonality occurred in uninvolved adjacent lung, with tumor ranking below it. Appearances in adjacent lung were noted for a median approximately 50 of the top 100 tumor clones.

The uninvolved lung lay at least 2 cm from the tumor margin and lacked atypia. Profiled with immunoSEQ multiplex PCR; TCRdb holds only in-frame clones, not every one. The sample holds about 1,800 clones, about 33% seen once. The sample consisted of normal lung tissue next to the tumor, taken before any cancer treatment. The chain combines TRBV6-1 with TRBJ2-5; D gene ambiguous. This TCR derives from a woman aged 35 to 70 with stage I lung adenocarcinoma. Here the CDR3 DNA reads TGTGCCAGCAGTGAAGTCCTTGGGGAGACCCAGTACTTC. It codes for CASSEVLGETQYF.